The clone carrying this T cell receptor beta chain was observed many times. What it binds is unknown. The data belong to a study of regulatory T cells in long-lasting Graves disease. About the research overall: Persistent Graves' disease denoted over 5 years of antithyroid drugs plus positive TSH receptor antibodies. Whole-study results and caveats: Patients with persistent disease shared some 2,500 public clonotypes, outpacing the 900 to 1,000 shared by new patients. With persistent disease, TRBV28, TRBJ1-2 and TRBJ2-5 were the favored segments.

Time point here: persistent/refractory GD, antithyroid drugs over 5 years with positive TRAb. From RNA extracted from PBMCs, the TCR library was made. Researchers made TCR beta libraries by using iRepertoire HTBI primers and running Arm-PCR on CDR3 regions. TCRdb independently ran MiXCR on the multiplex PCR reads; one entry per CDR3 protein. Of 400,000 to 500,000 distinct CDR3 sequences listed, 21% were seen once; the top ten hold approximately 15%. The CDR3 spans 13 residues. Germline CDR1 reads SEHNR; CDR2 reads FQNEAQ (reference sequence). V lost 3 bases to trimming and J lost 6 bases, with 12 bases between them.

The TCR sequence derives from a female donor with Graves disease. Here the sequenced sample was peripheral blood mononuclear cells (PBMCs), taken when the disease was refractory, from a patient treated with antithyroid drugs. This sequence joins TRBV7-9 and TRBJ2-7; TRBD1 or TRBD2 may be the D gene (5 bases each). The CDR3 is CASSFEGLGEQYF. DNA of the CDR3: TGTGCCAGCAGCTTTGAGGGGCTGGGCGAGCAGTACTTC.